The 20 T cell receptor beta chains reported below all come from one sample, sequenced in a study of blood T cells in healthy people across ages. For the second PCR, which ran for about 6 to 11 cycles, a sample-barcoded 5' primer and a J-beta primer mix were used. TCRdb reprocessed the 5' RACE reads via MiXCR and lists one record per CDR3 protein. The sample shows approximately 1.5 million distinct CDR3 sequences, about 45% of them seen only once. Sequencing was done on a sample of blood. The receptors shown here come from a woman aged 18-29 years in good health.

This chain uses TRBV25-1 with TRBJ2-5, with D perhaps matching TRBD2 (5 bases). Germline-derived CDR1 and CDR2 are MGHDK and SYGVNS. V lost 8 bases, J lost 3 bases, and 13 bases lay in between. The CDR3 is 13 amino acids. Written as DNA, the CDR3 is TGTGCCAGCTGGCCCCACGGGAAAGAGACCCAGTACTTC. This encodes CASWPHGKETQYF.

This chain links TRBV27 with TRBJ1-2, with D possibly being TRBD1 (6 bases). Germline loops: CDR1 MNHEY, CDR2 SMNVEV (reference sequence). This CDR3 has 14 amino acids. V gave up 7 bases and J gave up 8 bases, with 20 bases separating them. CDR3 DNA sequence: TGTGCCAGCAAAGCGCGGGGGGCGTTCTACGGCTACACCTTC. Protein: CASKARGAFYGYTF.

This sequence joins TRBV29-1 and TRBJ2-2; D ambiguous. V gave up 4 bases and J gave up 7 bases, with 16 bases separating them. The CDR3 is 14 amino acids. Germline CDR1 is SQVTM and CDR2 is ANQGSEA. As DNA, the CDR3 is TGCAGCGTTGTGGTGGCAGCATATGGCGGGGAGCTGTTTTTT. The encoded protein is CSVVVAAYGGELFF.

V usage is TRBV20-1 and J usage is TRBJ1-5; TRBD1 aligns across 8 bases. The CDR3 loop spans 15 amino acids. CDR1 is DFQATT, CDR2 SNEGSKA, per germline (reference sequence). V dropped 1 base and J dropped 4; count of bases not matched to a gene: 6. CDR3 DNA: TGCAGTGCTAGAGTCTCCGGGACAGGTAATCAGCCCCAGCATTTT. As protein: CSARVSGTGNQPQHF.

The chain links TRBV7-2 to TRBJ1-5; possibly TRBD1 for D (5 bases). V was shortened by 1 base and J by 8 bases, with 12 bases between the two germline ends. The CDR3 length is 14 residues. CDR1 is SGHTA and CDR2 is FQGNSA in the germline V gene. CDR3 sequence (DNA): TGTGCCAGCAGCTTAGGGCCTGGGGACGAGCCCCAGCATTTT. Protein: CASSLGPGDEPQHF.

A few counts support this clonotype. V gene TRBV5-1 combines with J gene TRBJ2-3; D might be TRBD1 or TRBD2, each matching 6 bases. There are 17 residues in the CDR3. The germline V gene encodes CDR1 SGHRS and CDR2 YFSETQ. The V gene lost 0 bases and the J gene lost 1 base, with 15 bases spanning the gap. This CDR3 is CASSLGDFRGRTDTQYF. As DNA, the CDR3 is TGCGCCAGCAGCTTGGGGGACTTCAGGGGCCGCACAGATACGCAGTATTTT.

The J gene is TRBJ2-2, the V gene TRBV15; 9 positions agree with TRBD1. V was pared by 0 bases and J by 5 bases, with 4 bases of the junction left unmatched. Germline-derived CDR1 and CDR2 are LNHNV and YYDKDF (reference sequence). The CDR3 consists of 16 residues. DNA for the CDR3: TGTGCCACCAGCAGAGATATAGGACAGGGGACCGGGGAGCTGTTTTTT. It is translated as CATSRDIGQGTGELFF. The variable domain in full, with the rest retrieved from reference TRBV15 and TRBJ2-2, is DAMVIQNPRYQVTQFGKPVTLSCSQTLNHNVMYWYQQKSSQAPKLLFHYYDKDFNNEADTPDNFQSRRPNTSFCFLDIRSPGLGDTAMYLCATSRDIGQGTGELFFGEGSRLTVL.

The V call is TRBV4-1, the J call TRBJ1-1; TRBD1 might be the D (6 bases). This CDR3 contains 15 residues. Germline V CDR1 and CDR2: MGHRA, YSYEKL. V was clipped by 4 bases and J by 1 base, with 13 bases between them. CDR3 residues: CASSLWTEANTEAFF. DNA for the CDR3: TGCGCCAGCAGCCTCTGGACAGAGGCGAACACTGAAGCTTTCTTT.

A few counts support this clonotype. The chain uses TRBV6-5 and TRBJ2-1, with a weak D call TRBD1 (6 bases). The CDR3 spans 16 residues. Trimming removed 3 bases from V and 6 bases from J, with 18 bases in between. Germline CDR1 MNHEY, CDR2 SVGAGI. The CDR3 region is CASSYYRAGGGNEQFF. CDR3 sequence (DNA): TGTGCCAGCAGTTATTACAGGGCTGGTGGGGGCAATGAGCAGTTCTTC.

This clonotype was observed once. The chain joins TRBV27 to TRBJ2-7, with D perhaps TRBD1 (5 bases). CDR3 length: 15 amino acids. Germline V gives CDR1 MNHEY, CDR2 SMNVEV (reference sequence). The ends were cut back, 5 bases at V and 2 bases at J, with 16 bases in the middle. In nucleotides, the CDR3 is TGTGCCAGCAGTCCCCGTTGGCAGGGCCCCTACGAGCAGTACTTC. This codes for CASSPRWQGPYEQYF.

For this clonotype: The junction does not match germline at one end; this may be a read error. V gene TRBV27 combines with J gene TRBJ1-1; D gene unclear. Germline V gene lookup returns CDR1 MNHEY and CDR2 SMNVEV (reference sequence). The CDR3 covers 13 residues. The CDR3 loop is CASSPLFVTGAFF. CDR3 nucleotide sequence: TGTGCCAGCAGTCCGCTATTCGTTACTGGAGCTTTCTTT.

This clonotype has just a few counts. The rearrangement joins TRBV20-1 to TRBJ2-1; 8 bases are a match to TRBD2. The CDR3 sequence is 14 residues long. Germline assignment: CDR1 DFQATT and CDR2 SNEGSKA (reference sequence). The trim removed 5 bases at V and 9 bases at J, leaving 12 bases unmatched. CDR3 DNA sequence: TGCAGTGCTGTTAGCGGGGTGTCTTGGAGTGAGCAGTTCTTC. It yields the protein CSAVSGVSWSEQFF.

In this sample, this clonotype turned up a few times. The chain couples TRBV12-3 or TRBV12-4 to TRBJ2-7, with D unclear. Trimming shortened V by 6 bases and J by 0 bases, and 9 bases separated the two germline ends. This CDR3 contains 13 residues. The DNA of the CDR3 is TGTGCCAGCAGGCCGACGGGCTCCTACGAGCAGTACTTC. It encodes CASRPTGSYEQYF.

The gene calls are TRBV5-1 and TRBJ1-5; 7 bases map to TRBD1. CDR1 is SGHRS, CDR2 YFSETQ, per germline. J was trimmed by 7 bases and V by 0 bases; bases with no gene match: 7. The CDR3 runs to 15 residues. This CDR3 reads CASSLDGQAIQPQHF. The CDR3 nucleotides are TGCGCCAGCAGCTTGGATGGACAGGCTATCCAGCCCCAGCATTTT.

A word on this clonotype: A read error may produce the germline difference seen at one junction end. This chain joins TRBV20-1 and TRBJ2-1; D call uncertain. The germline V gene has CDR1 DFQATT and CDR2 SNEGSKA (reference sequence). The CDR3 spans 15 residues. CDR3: CSAGERLLFANEQFF. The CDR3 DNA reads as TGCAGTGCTGGAGAGCGCCTTCTTTTCGCAAATGAGCAGTTCTTC.

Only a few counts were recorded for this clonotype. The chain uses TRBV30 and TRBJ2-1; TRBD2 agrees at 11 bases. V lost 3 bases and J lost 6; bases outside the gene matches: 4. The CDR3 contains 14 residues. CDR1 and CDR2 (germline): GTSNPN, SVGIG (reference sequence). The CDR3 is CAWRSLAGVNEQFF. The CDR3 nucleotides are TGTGCCTGGAGATCACTAGCGGGAGTCAATGAGCAGTTCTTC.

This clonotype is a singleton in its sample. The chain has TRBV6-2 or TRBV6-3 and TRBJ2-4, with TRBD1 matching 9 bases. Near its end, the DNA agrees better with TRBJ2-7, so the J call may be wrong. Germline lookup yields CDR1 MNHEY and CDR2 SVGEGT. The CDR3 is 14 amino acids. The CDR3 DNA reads TGTGCCAGCAGTTACTACGGGACAGGGTACGAGCAGTACTTC. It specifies CASSYYGTGYEQYF.

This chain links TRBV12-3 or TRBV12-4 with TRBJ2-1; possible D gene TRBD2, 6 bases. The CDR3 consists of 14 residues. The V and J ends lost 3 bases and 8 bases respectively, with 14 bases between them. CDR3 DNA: TGTGCCAGCAGTTTTGCTAGCGAGAACGATGAGCAGTTCTTC. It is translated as CASSFASENDEQFF.

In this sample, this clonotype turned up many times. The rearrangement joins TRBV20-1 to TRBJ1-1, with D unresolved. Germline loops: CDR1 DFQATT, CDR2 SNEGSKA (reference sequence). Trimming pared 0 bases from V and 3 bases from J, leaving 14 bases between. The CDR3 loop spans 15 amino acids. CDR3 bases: TGCAGTGCTAGAGATCAACAGAAGAAGGACACTGAAGCTTTCTTT. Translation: CSARDQQKKDTEAFF.

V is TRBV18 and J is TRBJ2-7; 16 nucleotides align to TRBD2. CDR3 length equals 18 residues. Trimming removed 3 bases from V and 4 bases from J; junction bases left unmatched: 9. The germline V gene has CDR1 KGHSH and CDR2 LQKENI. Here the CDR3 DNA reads TGTGCCAGCTCACCGGGGACTAGCGGGGGGGCCGTCCGATACGAGCAGTACTTC. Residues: CASSPGTSGGAVRYEQYF.